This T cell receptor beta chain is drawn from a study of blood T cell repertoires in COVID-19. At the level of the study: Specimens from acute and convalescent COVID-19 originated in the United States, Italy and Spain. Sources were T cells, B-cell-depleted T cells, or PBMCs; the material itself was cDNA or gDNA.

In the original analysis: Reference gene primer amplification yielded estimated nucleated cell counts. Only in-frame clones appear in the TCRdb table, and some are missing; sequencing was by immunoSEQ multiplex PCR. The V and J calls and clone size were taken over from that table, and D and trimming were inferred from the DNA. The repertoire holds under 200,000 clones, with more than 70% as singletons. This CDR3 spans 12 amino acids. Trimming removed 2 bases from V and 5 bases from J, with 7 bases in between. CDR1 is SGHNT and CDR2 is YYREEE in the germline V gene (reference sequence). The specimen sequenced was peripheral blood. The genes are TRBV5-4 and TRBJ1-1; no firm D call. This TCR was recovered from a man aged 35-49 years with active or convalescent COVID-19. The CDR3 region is CASSFTGTEAFF. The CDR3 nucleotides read TGTGCCAGCAGCTTTACGGGGACTGAAGCTTTCTTT.